The clone carrying this TCR beta chain has just a few counts. The target antigen is unknown. These data come from a study of shared clonotypes between healthy human individuals. Whole-study results and caveats: The sharing of about 5% of naive CD4 clonotypes was seen across a few donors. Generation probabilities of non-shared clonotypes were lower (relative to those shared by all four donors). Collection of samples was limited to blood; tissue repertoires likely differ.

Naivety among CD8 cells was defined by CD45RO negativity and positive CCR7 selection, thereby excluding terminally differentiated effector memory CD45RA+ cells. The CDR3 contains 14 residues. CDR1 is WSHSY, CDR2 SAAADI, per germline. V was shortened by 2 bases and J by 3 bases, with 10 bases between the two germline ends. Under the authors' procedure: Junction-only sequences without quality scores came from ImmunoSEQ, so filtering differed. Only in-frame clones appear in the TCRdb table, and some are missing; sequencing was by immunoSEQ multiplex PCR. V, J and clone size are those of that table, while D and trimming were read from the DNA. The data hold about 2 million clones, with about 95% observed a single time.

This clonotype was sampled from a man between 18 and 35 years old in good health. Material for sequencing was naive CD8+ T cells sorted from blood. The chain employs TRBV10-2 and TRBJ1-2, with D possibly TRBD1 on 6 matching bases. The CDR3 DNA reads as TGCGCCAGCAGTGAGCGGGGGCTGGACTATGGCTACACCTTC. Translating gives CASSERGLDYGYTF.